A single sample gave rise to the 16 T cell receptor beta chains below, sequenced in a study of control samples from healthy donors and cancer patients. Generated by immunoSEQ multiplex PCR, the TCRdb table keeps only in-frame clones and is missing some. The profile shows approximately 150,000 clones, over 85% of them singletons. The sequenced sample consisted of PBMCs. The receptor set was obtained from a man aged 45-60 years with head and neck cancer.

The chain has TRBV11-2 and TRBJ2-1; 7 bases line up with TRBD1. Germline CDR1 is SGHAT and CDR2 is FQNNGV. After removal of 6 bases from V and 8 bases from J, the junction contained 10 bases not matched to a gene. The CDR3 is 14 residues long. CDR3 DNA: TGTGCCAGCAGACATACAGGGGATCGGGATGAGCAGTTCTTC. Protein: CASRHTGDRDEQFF.

The table lists this clone with a few counts. This rearrangement joins TRBV29-1 to TRBJ2-3, with 16 positions matching TRBD2. This CDR3 contains 15 residues. V was clipped by 3 bases and J by 7 bases; unmatched bases: 4. Germline V gene data show CDR1 as SQVTM and CDR2 as ANQGSEA. The CDR3 loop is CSVEGLAGGPYTQYF. The CDR3 coding sequence is TGCAGCGTTGAGGGACTAGCGGGGGGGCCATATACGCAGTATTTT.

The chain combines TRBV11-2 with TRBJ2-1, with 8 positions matching TRBD1. V trimming: 1 base; J trimming: 16 bases; junction bases outside the gene matches: 6. Germline CDR1 reads SGHAT; CDR2 reads FQNNGV. The CDR3 runs 12 residues. The CDR3 loop is CASSLVGQGGFF. CDR3 DNA: TGTGCCAGCAGCTTAGTCGGACAGGGTGGATTCTTC.

The V and J genes are TRBV7-9 and TRBJ2-5; D is uncertain. The V and J ends lost 1 base and 2 bases respectively, with 8 bases between them. There are 14 residues in the CDR3. Per the germline V gene, CDR1 is SEHNR and CDR2 is FQNEAQ (reference sequence). CDR3: CASSLDQKQETQYF. CDR3 nucleotide sequence: TGTGCCAGCAGCTTAGATCAGAAACAAGAGACCCAGTACTTC.

The gene calls are TRBV18 and TRBJ2-5; 7 positions match TRBD1. V trimming: 3 bases; J trimming: 4 bases; junction bases outside the gene matches: 8. The CDR3 covers 15 residues. Germline assignment: CDR1 KGHSH and CDR2 LQKENI. CDR3 sequence: CASSPRGTALETQYF. DNA of the CDR3: TGTGCCAGCTCACCGAGGGGGACAGCCTTAGAGACCCAGTACTTC.

The rearrangement joins TRBV2 to TRBJ2-7, with a tentative D call TRBD1 (6 bases). Germline lookup yields CDR1 SNHLY and CDR2 FYNNEI. The V end was cut by 6 bases, the J end by 2 bases, with 14 bases between. The CDR3 sequence is 14 residues long. The CDR3 here is CASRPVTGTYEQYF. The DNA for the CDR3 is TGTGCCAGCAGACCAGTGACAGGAACCTACGAGCAGTACTTC.

V is TRBV5-4 and J is TRBJ1-3; no reliable D call. Germline CDR1 is SGHNT and CDR2 is YYREEE (reference sequence). V was clipped by 4 bases and J by 2 bases, with 10 bases between them. The CDR3 length is 14 residues. CDR3 residues: CASSQGGPGNTIYF. CDR3 nucleotides: TGTGCCAGCAGCCAAGGTGGCCCTGGAAACACCATATATTTT.

This sequence joins TRBV27 and TRBJ2-1, with TRBD2 identical over 9 bases. This CDR3 spans 17 amino acids. The germline gives CDR1 MNHEY, CDR2 SMNVEV (reference sequence). The V and J ends lost 5 bases and 0 bases, in that order; junction bases with no gene match: 8. The CDR3 bases are TGTGCCAGCAGTCCCGGGACTAGCCCGAGCTCCTACAATGAGCAGTTCTTC. It translates to CASSPGTSPSSYNEQFF.

This rearrangement joins TRBV4-2 to TRBJ2-2, with 8 bases matching TRBD2. This CDR3 has 16 amino acids. The germline gives CDR1 LGHNA, CDR2 YNFKEQ. Trimming at V came to 1 base and at J to 5 bases, leaving 6 bases not matched to a gene. The CDR3 reads CASSQVGGGPTGELFF. CDR3 sequence (DNA): TGTGCCAGCAGCCAAGTCGGCGGGGGGCCAACCGGGGAGCTGTTTTTT.

This clone was observed once. This chain links TRBV15 with TRBJ1-3; tentatively, D is TRBD1 (5 bases). Trimming stripped 0 bases from V and 11 bases from J, with 14 bases between. The CDR3 is 14 amino acids. Germline-derived CDR1 and CDR2 are LNHNV and YYDKDF (reference sequence). The CDR3 loop reads CATSRETVLSPIYF. In DNA form, the CDR3 reads TGTGCCACCAGCAGAGAGACAGTCTTAAGCCCCATATATTTT.

The chain employs TRBV28 and TRBJ2-7; the D is unclear. With 5 bases removed from V and 2 bases from J, the gap between germline ends came to 13 bases. This CDR3 contains 14 residues. Germline CDR1 and CDR2: MDHEN and SYDVKM. Here the CDR3 DNA reads TGTGCCAGCAGTCCCGATTCCAAACCCTACGAGCAGTACTTC. It codes for CASSPDSKPYEQYF.

The chain is built from TRBV3-1 (or the pseudogene TRBV3-2) and TRBJ2-5; the D is unclear. Germline CDR1 LGHDT, CDR2 YNNKEL (reference sequence). The CDR3 runs to 12 residues. With 1 base removed from V and 4 bases from J, the gap between germline ends came to 4 bases. The CDR3 DNA sequence: TGTGCCAGCAGCCAAGTGAGAGAGACCCAGTACTTC. Protein product: CASSQVRETQYF.

The chain combines TRBV10-3 with TRBJ1-3; 7 bases match TRBD1. This CDR3 spans 14 amino acids. Trimming took 4 bases from V and 8 from J; bases not matched to a gene: 8. Looked up from germline, CDR1 is ENHRY and CDR2 is SYGVKD. DNA of the CDR3: TGTGCCATCAGTGCGCGACAGGGAAAGTACACCATATATTTT. This translates into CAISARQGKYTIYF.

The V and J genes are TRBV10-1 and TRBJ2-7; TRBD2 is a possible D gene (6 bases). Trimming pared 4 bases from V and 3 bases from J, leaving 25 bases between. The CDR3 sequence is 18 residues long. From germline, CDR1 is WNHNN and CDR2 SYGVQD (reference sequence). The CDR3 DNA follows: TGCGCCAGCAGTGGGGGGGTAGGAGGGTCCGGTTCGGTCTACGAGCAGTACTTC. Residues: CASSGGVGGSGSVYEQYF.

This chain uses TRBV5-1 with TRBJ2-1; D is undetermined. The CDR3 covers 14 residues. The V end was cut by 0 bases, the J end by 11 bases, with 15 bases between. Germline V lookup: CDR1 SGHRS, CDR2 YFSETQ. The CDR3 DNA is TGCGCCAGCAGCTTGGGCAGGTGGAGAGACCAGCAGTTCTTC. This encodes CASSLGRWRDQQFF.

In DNA form, the CDR3 reads TGTGCCAGCAGTGGACAGGATCATCAGCCCCAGCATTTT. Translated: CASSGQDHQPQHF. The chain employs TRBV2 and TRBJ1-5, with a tentative D call TRBD1 (6 bases). The CDR3 contains 13 residues. The V end was cut by 4 bases, the J end by 5 bases, with 9 bases between. CDR1 and CDR2 from the germline V gene are SNHLY and FYNNEI.